This T cell receptor (beta chain) was observed in a study of CD8+ T cells in alopecia areata. As for the study in general: Tofacitinib was taken orally by treated patients, and the dose was 5 to 10 mg twice daily. Percent of scalp involved defined treated patients' severity scores. General observations from the study: Lesional scalp, especially alopecia totalis/universalis, showed higher clonality than normal scalp.

On this clone: Its antigen is unidentified.

This CDR3 has 14 amino acids. The germline V and J ends were trimmed by 1 base and 6 bases, with 14 bases remaining between them. Per germline, CDR1 SGHNT and CDR2 YYREEE (reference sequence). RNA extraction and reverse transcription yielded cDNA as sequencing template. Clones were read by immunoSEQ multiplex PCR, and TCRdb kept only the in-frame ones, dropping some. The sample shows approximately 43,000 clones, about three fifths of them seen only once. The treatment here: oral pan-JAK inhibitor, 5-10 mg twice daily. Samples from alopecia areata patients were lesional scalp punch biopsies and peripheral blood.

The genes are TRBV5-4 and TRBJ2-7, with a tentative D call TRBD1 (6 bases). Here the sequenced sample was CD8+ T cells sorted from blood, taken at week 4, from a patient treated with tofacitinib. This TCR was recovered from a human donor with alopecia areata. In DNA form, the CDR3 reads TGTGCCAGCAGCTTGACCGAGGCAGGGGTCGAGCAGTACTTC. It specifies CASSLTEAGVEQYF.